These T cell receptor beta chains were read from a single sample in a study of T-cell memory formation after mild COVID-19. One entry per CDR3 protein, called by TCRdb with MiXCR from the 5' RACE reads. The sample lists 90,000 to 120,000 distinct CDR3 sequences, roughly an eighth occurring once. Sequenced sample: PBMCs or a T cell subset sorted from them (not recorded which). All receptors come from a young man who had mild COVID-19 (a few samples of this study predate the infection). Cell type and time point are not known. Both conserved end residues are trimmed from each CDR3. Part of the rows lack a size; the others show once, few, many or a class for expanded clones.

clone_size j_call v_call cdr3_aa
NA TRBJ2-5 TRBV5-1 ASSGTGTSGGETQY
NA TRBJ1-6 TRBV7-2 ASSLMATGHSPLH
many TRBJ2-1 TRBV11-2 ASSISYNEQF
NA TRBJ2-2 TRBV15 ATSRDSVKNTGELF
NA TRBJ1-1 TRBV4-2 ASSQVGTGGITEAF
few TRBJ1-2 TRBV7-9 ASSGDRGYT
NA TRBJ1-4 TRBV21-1 ASSPSSEEKLF
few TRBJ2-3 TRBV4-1 ASSQGPQDTQY
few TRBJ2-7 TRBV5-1 ASSFDREGRYEQY
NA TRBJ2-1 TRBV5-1 ASSYRTGINEQF
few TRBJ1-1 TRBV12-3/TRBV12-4 ASSFDNTEAF
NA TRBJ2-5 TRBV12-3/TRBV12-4 ASSSTTGQETQY
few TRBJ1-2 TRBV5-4 ASTDRVVHGYT
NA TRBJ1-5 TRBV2 ASSLETYSNQPQH
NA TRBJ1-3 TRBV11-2 ASSRGTGLWNTIY
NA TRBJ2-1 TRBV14 ASSPTRASRLWHEQF
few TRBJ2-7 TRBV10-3 ASGGRYEQY
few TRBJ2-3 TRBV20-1 SARDWGGDFPDTQY
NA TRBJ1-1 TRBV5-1 ASSLAAGEITEAF
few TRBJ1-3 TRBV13 ASSQGGTGPGNTIY
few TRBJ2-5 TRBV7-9 ASSFKRNSQETQY
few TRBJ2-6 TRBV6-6 ASSYSASGANVLT
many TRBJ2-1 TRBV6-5 ASSYQDSYNEQF
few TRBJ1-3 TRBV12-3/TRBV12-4 ASSLVSSGNTIY
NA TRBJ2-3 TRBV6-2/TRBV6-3 ASSYRDTQY
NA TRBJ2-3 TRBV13 ASSPLRGSDTQY
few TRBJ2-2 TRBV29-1 SVASRGELF
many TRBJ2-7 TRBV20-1 SARLGHSYEQY
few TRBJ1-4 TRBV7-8 ASSAVATGGATNEKLF
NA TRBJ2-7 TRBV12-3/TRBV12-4 ASSPGPPEEQY
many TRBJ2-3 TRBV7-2 ASSWTSGGTDTQY
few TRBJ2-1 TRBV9 ASSVGQGSHNEQF
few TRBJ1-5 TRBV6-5 ASSYRVGNQPQH
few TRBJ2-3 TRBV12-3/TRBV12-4 ASSLAGRDTQY
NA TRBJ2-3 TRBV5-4 ASSQYDGTQY
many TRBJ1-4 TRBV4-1 ASSLGGAEKLF
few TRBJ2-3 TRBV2 ASNVDTQY
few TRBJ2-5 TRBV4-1 ASSQDGLAGVLQETQY
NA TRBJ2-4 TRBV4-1 ASSQGSSGTSKNIQY
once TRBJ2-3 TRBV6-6 ASSLTSGGASSTDTQY
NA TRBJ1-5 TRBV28 ASSLKGVQGPQH